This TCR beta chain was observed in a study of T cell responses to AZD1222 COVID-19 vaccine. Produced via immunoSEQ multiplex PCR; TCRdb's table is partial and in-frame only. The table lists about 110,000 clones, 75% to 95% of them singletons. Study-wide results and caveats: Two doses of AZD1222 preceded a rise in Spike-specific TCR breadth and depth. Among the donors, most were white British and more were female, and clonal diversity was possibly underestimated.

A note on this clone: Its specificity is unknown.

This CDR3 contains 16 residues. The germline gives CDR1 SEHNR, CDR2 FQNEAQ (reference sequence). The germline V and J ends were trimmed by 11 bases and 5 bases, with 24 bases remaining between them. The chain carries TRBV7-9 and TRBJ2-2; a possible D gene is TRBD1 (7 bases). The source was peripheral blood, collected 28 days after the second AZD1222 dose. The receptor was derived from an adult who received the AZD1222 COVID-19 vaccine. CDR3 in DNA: TGTGCCGGGACTCCTTCGGGACAGTCAATTACCGGGGAGCTGTTTTTT. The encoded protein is CAGTPSGQSITGELFF.